This entry lists 14 T cell receptor beta chains sequenced from one sample in a study of tumor and adjacent non-tumor tissue in lung cancer. The library came from three nested PCR rounds adapted from ARM-PCR protocols. TCRdb reanalysed the multiplex PCR reads using MiXCR and keeps one entry per CDR3 protein. The data show just over 200,000 distinct CDR3 sequences, approximately 74% seen once. RNA was extracted from bulk tissue without any cell sorting. The sequenced sample consisted of lung tumor tissue. These receptors were obtained from a man aged 55 to 69 with non-small cell lung cancer.

Concerning this clonotype: A much larger clonotype is one base distant, so this may be a read error. The genes are TRBV11-3 and TRBJ1-1; TRBD1 is a possible D gene (5 bases). The germline gives CDR1 SGHNT, CDR2 YENEEA. Trimming pared 7 bases from V and 7 bases from J, leaving 16 bases between. The CDR3 contains 13 residues. DNA for the CDR3: TGTGCCAGCAACTTCGGTGGGGCATTTGAAGCTTTCTTT. Its protein product is CASNFGGAFEAFF.

On this clonotype: A much larger clone sits a single nucleotide away, making a read error possible. The CDR3 DNA is TGTGCCGGCAGTGTCAGCTCCTACGAGCAGTACTTC. It encodes CAGSVSSYEQYF. The chain recombines TRBV6-2 or TRBV6-3 with TRBJ2-7; D is unresolved. This CDR3 is built from 12 residues. The germline CDR1 and CDR2 sequences are MNHEY and SVGEGT.

Concerning this clonotype itself: A much larger clone sits a single nucleotide away, making a read error possible. V usage is TRBV5-4 and J usage is TRBJ2-5; no clear D. Per germline, CDR1 SGHNT and CDR2 YYREEE (reference sequence). CDR3 length equals 14 residues. The CDR3 DNA is TGTGCCATCAGCCCGCCGGGTTACCAAGAGACCCAGTACTTC. Its protein is CAISPPGYQETQYF.

Remarks on this clonotype: A read error is possible here, since a much larger clone lies one base away. This chain uses TRBV5-4 with TRBJ2-1; D gene ambiguous. The CDR3 is made up of 15 amino acids. CDR1 and CDR2 from the germline V gene are SGHNT and YYREEE (reference sequence). CDR3 region: CANSLESRRDNEQFF. The CDR3 nucleotides are TGTGCCAACAGCTTGGAGTCCCGGCGAGACAATGAGCAGTTCTTC.

This rearrangement joins TRBV5-1 to TRBJ1-2; the D is unclear. V lost 4 bases and J 3 bases, leaving 16 bases between the germline ends. CDR3 size: 15 residues. CDR1 and CDR2 from the germline V gene are SGHRS and YFSETQ. The CDR3 loop is CASSPVVRTDYGYTF. In DNA form, the CDR3 reads TGCGCCAGCAGCCCTGTGGTTCGAACGGACTATGGCTACACCTTC. Variable domain in full (rest from reference TRBV5-1 and TRBJ1-2): KAGVTQTPRYLIKTRGQQVTLSCSPISGHRSVSWYQQTPGQGLQFLFEYFSETQRNKGNFPGRFSGRQFSNSRSEMNVSTLELGDSALYLCASSPVVRTDYGYTFGSGTRLTVV.

The sample holds one count of this clonotype. V is TRBV20-1 and J is TRBJ2-7; 9 bases match TRBD2. The CDR3 covers 15 residues. Germline-derived CDR1 and CDR2 are DFQATT and SNEGSKA (reference sequence). Trimming removed 7 bases from V and 0 bases from J; junction bases left unmatched: 10. The CDR3 region is CSVRASSGASYEQYF. CDR3 nucleotide sequence: TGCAGTGTTAGGGCGTCTAGCGGGGCCTCCTACGAGCAGTACTTC.

This clonotype was detected only a few times. It may be a read error: a sequence one base away is much more abundant. The chain has TRBV6-2 or TRBV6-3 and TRBJ2-1; D may be TRBD1 or TRBD2 (5 bases each). The ends were cut back, 5 bases at V and 1 base at J, with 15 bases in the middle. Germline CDR1 reads MNHEY; CDR2 reads SVGEGT. This CDR3 contains 16 residues. CDR3 nucleotides: TGTGCCAGCAGTCGGGACCTTACTGGGTCCTACAATGAGCAGTTCTTC. Protein: CASSRDLTGSYNEQFF.

About this clonotype itself: One junction end disagrees with the germline gene, perhaps due to a read error. This sequence joins TRBV7-3 and TRBJ2-1, with D tentatively TRBD2 (6 bases). The CDR3 loop spans 13 amino acids. CDR1 is SGHTA and CDR2 is FQGTGA in the germline V gene. CDR3 sequence reads: CASSLGSGDEQFF. The CDR3 DNA sequence: TGTGCCAGCAGCTTAGGGTCGGGGGATGAGCAGTTTTTC.

With regard to this clonotype: A clone one base away is much larger, so this may be a read error. The genes are TRBV20-1 and TRBJ2-1; D assignment may be TRBD1 or TRBD2 (5 bases each). There are 13 residues in the CDR3. The ends were cut back, 7 bases at V and 7 bases at J, with 17 bases in the middle. CDR1 is DFQATT and CDR2 is SNEGSKA in the germline V gene (reference sequence). The CDR3 bases are TGCAGTGTTAAAGCGTGGGACCGGAATGAGCAGTTCTTC. Translation: CSVKAWDRNEQFF.

This clonotype was recorded at least ten times. Its ends do not fully match the called genes, so a read error is possible. The chain couples TRBV11-3 to TRBJ2-1; D possibly corresponds to TRBD2 (6 bases). Per germline, CDR1 SGHNT and CDR2 YENEEA. CDR3 length: 13 residues. CDR3 region: CASSFLGGSERFF. CDR3 nucleotide sequence: TGTGCCAGCAGCTTCCTCGGAGGGTCCGAGCGGTTCTTC. Using reference TRBV11-3 and TRBJ2-1 for the parts outside the CDR3, the full variable domain is EAGVVQSPRYKIIEKKQPVAFWCNPISGHNTLYWYLQNLGQGPELLIRYENEEAVDDSQLPKDRFSAERLKGVDSTLKIQPAELGDSAVYLCASSFLGGSERFFGPGTRLTVL.

This clonotype was recorded a few times. The chain links TRBV6-1 to TRBJ2-5; TRBD2 matches at 7 bases. Trimming at V came to 3 bases and at J to 1 base, leaving 5 bases not matched to a gene. The V gene's germline CDR1 is MNHNS and CDR2 SASEGT. This CDR3 has 15 amino acids. The CDR3 loop reads CASSDQSSGQETQYF. For the CDR3, the DNA is TGTGCCAGCAGTGACCAGTCTAGCGGCCAAGAGACCCAGTACTTC.

As to this clonotype: Since a much larger clone is just one base distant, this may be a read error. The J gene is TRBJ2-2, the V gene TRBV4-2; no reliable D call. Germline loops: CDR1 LGHNA, CDR2 YNFKEQ. Trimming removed 1 base from V and 3 bases from J, with 3 bases in between. This CDR3 has 13 amino acids. The CDR3 loop reads CASSQVYTGELFF. As DNA, the CDR3 is TGTGCCAGCAGCCAAGTATACACCGGGGAGCTGTTTTTT.

Notes on this clonotype: At one end, the junction sequence differs from germline, possibly due to a read error. The rearrangement uses TRBV11-2 and TRBJ2-3; TRBD2 matches at 12 bases. The CDR3 is 16 amino acids. Germline-derived CDR1 and CDR2 are SGHAT and FQNNGV. CDR3 region: CASNLLTSGRRDRQYF. DNA of the CDR3: TGTGCCAGCAACTTATTAACTAGCGGGAGGAGAGATAGGCAGTATTTT.

This clonotype was seen ten or more times. The CDR3 DNA is TGTGCCAGCAGCTTAGCTCAATCGCAGCCCCAGCATTTT. This gives the protein CASSLAQSQPQHF. The rearrangement joins TRBV11-3 to TRBJ1-5; D is unresolved. Trimming cost V 1 base and J 7 bases, with 8 bases left between them. The CDR3 sequence is 13 residues long. Germline-derived CDR1 and CDR2 are SGHNT and YENEEA.